The 3 T cell receptor beta chains below all came from one sample that was sequenced in a study of blood T cell repertoires in COVID-19. Assay: immunoSEQ multiplex PCR; the TCRdb copy retains only in-frame clones and omits some. Here the sample spans tens of thousands of clones, around 79% being singletons. The sequenced sample consisted of peripheral blood. These receptors all stem from a human donor in a cohort sampled during active COVID-19.

This chain links TRBV24-1 with TRBJ2-1; 7 bases fit TRBD2. The CDR3 has 15 residues. Germline CDR1 and CDR2: KGHDR and SFDVKD. V shed 5 bases and J 2 bases; nucleotides not matched to a gene: 5. Here the CDR3 reads CATSASGGTYNEQFF. The CDR3 DNA follows: TGTGCCACCAGTGCTTCGGGAGGCACCTACAATGAGCAGTTCTTC.

The J gene is TRBJ2-7, the V gene TRBV7-9; tentative D call: TRBD2 (5 bases). V lost 4 bases and J 5 bases, leaving 15 bases between the germline ends. This CDR3 is 14 amino acids long. Germline-derived CDR1 and CDR2 are SEHNR and FQNEAQ (reference sequence). This chain's CDR3 is CASSSSRGSHEQYF. In nucleotides, the CDR3 is TGTGCCAGCAGCTCCTCCCGGGGATCCCACGAGCAGTACTTC.

V and J are TRBV4-3 and TRBJ2-1; 9 bases align to TRBD1. This CDR3 contains 18 residues. V gave up 4 bases and J gave up 1 base; unmatched junction bases: 11. The germline gives CDR1 LGHNA, CDR2 YSLEER. CDR3 region: CASSRILPGTGSYNEQFF. Written as DNA, the CDR3 is TGCGCCAGCAGCCGGATCCTCCCGGGGACAGGGTCCTACAATGAGCAGTTCTTC.